These T cell receptor beta chains were read from a single sample in a study of cytomegalovirus exposure and HLA in healthy donors. Method: immunoSEQ multiplex PCR; TCRdb's copy keeps in-frame clones and lacks some. The sample contains 130,000 or so clones, about 79% of which appear only once. Specimen: PBMCs. These receptors came from a woman younger than 35 in good health and CMV-seropositive. CDR3s include the opening cysteine and the closing phenylalanine or tryptophan. A D gene is named only where the DNA matches it firmly. The size entry is marked missing in some rows and otherwise reads once, few, many or a size class.

CDR3 DNA: TGCGCCAGCAGCTTGTGGGGGACTAGCGGGGGACGCTACGAGCAGTACTTC
CDR3 protein: CASSLWGTSGGRYEQYF
clone size: NA
V gene: TRBV5-1
J gene: TRBJ2-7
D gene: TRBD2

CDR3 DNA: TGTGCCAGCAAGACCCCGGACAGAGTCTATGGCTACACCTTC
CDR3 protein: CASKTPDRVYGYTF
clone size: NA
V gene: TRBV6-6
J gene: TRBJ1-2
D gene: NA

CDR3 DNA: TGCGCCAGCAGCTACGGGCGGGGGGGCACAGATACGCAGTATTTT
CDR3 protein: CASSYGRGGTDTQYF
clone size: NA
V gene: TRBV4-1
J gene: TRBJ2-3
D gene: TRBD2

CDR3 DNA: TGCGCCAGCGAGGCCCAGAACACCGGGGAGCTGTTTTTT
CDR3 protein: CASEAQNTGELFF
clone size: NA
V gene: TRBV5-1
J gene: TRBJ2-2
D gene: NA

CDR3 DNA: TGTGCCACCAGCTTTCTAGCGGGGGAGCAAAACATTCAGTACTTC
CDR3 protein: CATSFLAGEQNIQYF
clone size: NA
V gene: TRBV15
J gene: TRBJ2-4
D gene: TRBD2

CDR3 DNA: TGTGCCAGACTGGGACTAGCGGAGATCTCCCAAGAGACCCAGTACTTC
CDR3 protein: CARLGLAEISQETQYF
clone size: NA
V gene: TRBV19
J gene: TRBJ2-5
D gene: TRBD2

CDR3 DNA: TGTGCCAGCAGCTTAGTGGCGGGGTTGGAGGACACTGAAGCTTTCTTT
CDR3 protein: CASSLVAGLEDTEAFF
clone size: NA
V gene: TRBV7-2
J gene: TRBJ1-1
D gene: NA

CDR3 DNA: TGTGCCAGCAGTTTTCTTGGGGCTCCCTACGAGCAGTACTTC
CDR3 protein: CASSFLGAPYEQYF
clone size: NA
V gene: TRBV27
J gene: TRBJ2-7
D gene: NA

CDR3 DNA: TGCGCCAGCAGCTTGCGGGGACAGGGGTCCGCTAACTATGGCTACACCTTC
CDR3 protein: CASSLRGQGSANYGYTF
clone size: NA
V gene: TRBV5-1
J gene: TRBJ1-2
D gene: TRBD1

CDR3 DNA: TGTGCCAGCAGCTTGGTTCGGGGGGACGACGAGCAGTACTTC
CDR3 protein: CASSLVRGDDEQYF
clone size: NA
V gene: TRBV5-5
J gene: TRBJ2-7
D gene: TRBD2

CDR3 DNA: TGTGCCACTGGGGGACTTACAGGGGCCGGTGAAAAACTGTTTTTT
CDR3 protein: CATGGLTGAGEKLFF
clone size: once
V gene: TRBV2
J gene: TRBJ1-4
D gene: TRBD1

CDR3 DNA: TGTGCCAGCAGTCGGTCGGGGGGAGAGAACTATGGCTACACCTTC
CDR3 protein: CASSRSGGENYGYTF
clone size: NA
V gene: TRBV6-5
J gene: TRBJ1-2
D gene: NA

CDR3 DNA: TGCGCCAGCAGCTTGGTAGCGGGGGGGACAGATACGCAGTATTTT
CDR3 protein: CASSLVAGGTDTQYF
clone size: once
V gene: TRBV5-1
J gene: TRBJ2-3
D gene: TRBD2

CDR3 DNA: TGTGCCAGCAGCTTAGGACTAGCGGGGGGGAATAATGAGCAGTTCTTC
CDR3 protein: CASSLGLAGGNNEQFF
clone size: NA
V gene: TRBV7-8
J gene: TRBJ2-1
D gene: TRBD2

CDR3 DNA: TGTGCCAGCAGCCAAGGGGGGGAGCGGGGGGCCGCTCCCGAGCAGTACTTC
CDR3 protein: CASSQGGERGAAPEQYF
clone size: NA
V gene: TRBV4-2
J gene: TRBJ2-7
D gene: TRBD2

CDR3 DNA: TGTGCCAGTTTACCGGATGGAGTTAACTATGGCTACACCTTC
CDR3 protein: CASLPDGVNYGYTF
clone size: NA
V gene: TRBV19
J gene: TRBJ1-2
D gene: NA

CDR3 DNA: TGTGCCTGGAGTGTACAGGGTGATCAGCCCCAGCATTTT
CDR3 protein: CAWSVQGDQPQHF
clone size: NA
V gene: TRBV30
J gene: TRBJ1-5
D gene: NA

CDR3 DNA: TGTGCCAGCAGTTCTGGACTAGCGGAAAACACCGGGGAGCTGTTTTTT
CDR3 protein: CASSSGLAENTGELFF
clone size: NA
V gene: TRBV2
J gene: TRBJ2-2
D gene: TRBD2

CDR3 DNA: TGTGCCAGCAGCTATGACCGCGGGGCTTACAATGAGCAGTTCTTC
CDR3 protein: CASSYDRGAYNEQFF
clone size: NA
V gene: TRBV11-1
J gene: TRBJ2-1
D gene: NA

CDR3 DNA: TGTGCCAGCAGTGAAGGGACTAGCGGTTTCACCTACGAGCAGTACTTC
CDR3 protein: CASSEGTSGFTYEQYF
clone size: NA
V gene: TRBV2
J gene: TRBJ2-7
D gene: TRBD2

CDR3 DNA: TGTGCCAGCAGCGGGGCGGGGCGCTCCTACAATGAGCAGTTCTTC
CDR3 protein: CASSGAGRSYNEQFF
clone size: NA
V gene: TRBV5-4
J gene: TRBJ2-1
D gene: NA

CDR3 DNA: TGTGCCAGCAGAGGCAGTATCATAGGGACTTCTGGAAACACCATATATTTT
CDR3 protein: CASRGSIIGTSGNTIYF
clone size: NA
V gene: TRBV2
J gene: TRBJ1-3
D gene: NA

CDR3 DNA: TGTGCCAGCAGTTTAGGGACTGGGATAGTGACAGATACGCAGTATTTT
CDR3 protein: CASSLGTGIVTDTQYF
clone size: NA
V gene: TRBV28
J gene: TRBJ2-3
D gene: NA

CDR3 DNA: TGTGCCAGCAGTAGGGGGGGGTTACAAGAGACCCAGTACTTC
CDR3 protein: CASSRGGLQETQYF
clone size: NA
V gene: TRBV28
J gene: TRBJ2-5
D gene: NA

CDR3 DNA: TGTGCCTGCGAGAGGACAGGGAACTATAATTCACCCCTCCACTTT
CDR3 protein: CACERTGNYNSPLHF
clone size: NA
V gene: TRBV19
J gene: TRBJ1-6
D gene: TRBD1

CDR3 DNA: TGTGCCAGCTGCCAGGGAGGGTACACCGGGGAGCTGTTTTTT
CDR3 protein: CASCQGGYTGELFF
clone size: NA
V gene: TRBV5-8
J gene: TRBJ2-2
D gene: TRBD2

CDR3 DNA: TGCGCCAGCAGCCAGGAACCGGGAGGAGGCCAGCCCCAGCATTTT
CDR3 protein: CASSQEPGGGQPQHF
clone size: NA
V gene: TRBV4-1
J gene: TRBJ1-5
D gene: NA

CDR3 DNA: TGCGCCAGCAGTGAGGTGATAGCGCGCTCCTACGAGCAGTACTTC
CDR3 protein: CASSEVIARSYEQYF
clone size: NA
V gene: TRBV10-2
J gene: TRBJ2-7
D gene: NA

CDR3 DNA: TGCAGCGTTGTCGAGGGAGACTACAATGAGCAGTTCTTC
CDR3 protein: CSVVEGDYNEQFF
clone size: NA
V gene: TRBV29-1
J gene: TRBJ2-1
D gene: NA

CDR3 DNA: TGTGCCAGCCGTTACGCTAGCGGGGGAACCGGGGAGCTGTTTTTC
CDR3 protein: CASRYASGGTGELFF
clone size: few
V gene: TRBV6-5
J gene: TRBJ2-2
D gene: TRBD2

CDR3 DNA: TGTGCCAGCTGTCGGGGGGCAGGGGAGACCCAGTACTTC
CDR3 protein: CASCRGAGETQYF
clone size: NA
V gene: TRBV13
J gene: TRBJ2-5
D gene: NA

CDR3 DNA: TGTGCCAGCAGCCCCGGGACAGGGATCAATCAGCCCCAGCATTTT
CDR3 protein: CASSPGTGINQPQHF
clone size: NA
V gene: TRBV2
J gene: TRBJ1-5
D gene: TRBD1

CDR3 DNA: TGTGCCAGCATGGGAGTTGAAGCTTTCTTT
CDR3 protein: CASMGVEAFF
clone size: NA
V gene: TRBV2
J gene: TRBJ1-1
D gene: NA

CDR3 DNA: TGTGCCAGCAGCTTTGGCGGGGGGCTACAAGAGACCCAGTACTTC
CDR3 protein: CASSFGGGLQETQYF
clone size: NA
V gene: TRBV5-5
J gene: TRBJ2-5
D gene: TRBD2

CDR3 DNA: TGTGCCAGCACCTTATGGGGGGGGCCTGAAGATACGCAGTATTTT
CDR3 protein: CASTLWGGPEDTQYF
clone size: NA
V gene: TRBV7-3
J gene: TRBJ2-3
D gene: NA

CDR3 DNA: TGTGCCATCAGTTCAGGGGAAGAGACCCAGTACTTC
CDR3 protein: CAISSGEETQYF
clone size: NA
V gene: TRBV10-3
J gene: TRBJ2-5
D gene: NA

CDR3 DNA: TGCGCCAGCAGTGAGTCGGCCATACGGGGTTCAGATACGCAGTATTTT
CDR3 protein: CASSESAIRGSDTQYF
clone size: NA
V gene: TRBV10-2
J gene: TRBJ2-3
D gene: NA

CDR3 DNA: TGTGCCAGCAGTTATCAGCTGGCTAGCGGGTTCGTCAAAAACATTCAGTACTTC
CDR3 protein: CASSYQLASGFVKNIQYF
clone size: NA
V gene: TRBV5-6
J gene: TRBJ2-4
D gene: TRBD2

CDR3 DNA: TGTGCCAGCAGCGTAGAATACAGGGTAAGGAGCAATCAGCCCCAGCATTTT
CDR3 protein: CASSVEYRVRSNQPQHF
clone size: NA
V gene: TRBV9
J gene: TRBJ1-5
D gene: NA

CDR3 DNA: TGTGCCAGCAGTCCCTACACAGATACGCAGTATTTT
CDR3 protein: CASSPYTDTQYF
clone size: NA
V gene: TRBV6-6
J gene: TRBJ2-3
D gene: NA

CDR3 DNA: TGTGCCAGCAGCTTAGAGTCGGGATACCGCACCGGGGAGCTGTTTTTT
CDR3 protein: CASSLESGYRTGELFF
clone size: few
V gene: TRBV5-4
J gene: TRBJ2-2
D gene: NA

CDR3 DNA: TGTGCCATTTCCCCGCGCGGGGGGGGGTCCTACAATGAGCAGTTCTTC
CDR3 protein: CAISPRGGGSYNEQFF
clone size: few
V gene: TRBV25-1
J gene: TRBJ2-1
D gene: TRBD2

CDR3 DNA: TGTGCCAGCAGTTTCTCGGACAGGGAAGATGGCTACACCTTC
CDR3 protein: CASSFSDREDGYTF
clone size: NA
V gene: TRBV28
J gene: TRBJ1-2
D gene: TRBD1

CDR3 DNA: TGCGCCAGCAGCTTGTCCCCAGCGGGGGGCGGGAGCGGAGATACGCAGTATTTT
CDR3 protein: CASSLSPAGGGSGDTQYF
clone size: NA
V gene: TRBV5-1
J gene: TRBJ2-3
D gene: TRBD2

CDR3 DNA: TGTGCCAGCAAATTGGCGGCGACGGGGGAGACCCAGTACTTC
CDR3 protein: CASKLAATGETQYF
clone size: NA
V gene: TRBV2
J gene: TRBJ2-5
D gene: NA

CDR3 DNA: TGTGCCAGCAGCTTGGGGATAGAAGGGGGTGGCACTGAAGCTTTCTTT
CDR3 protein: CASSLGIEGGGTEAFF
clone size: NA
V gene: TRBV5-5
J gene: TRBJ1-1
D gene: NA

CDR3 DNA: TGTGCCAGCAGCCCCCAAGCGACGAACACTGAAGCTTTCTTT
CDR3 protein: CASSPQATNTEAFF
clone size: NA
V gene: TRBV7-9
J gene: TRBJ1-1
D gene: NA

CDR3 DNA: TGTGCCAGCAGACCCCAGCCCGGGGGGGATGGCTACACCTTC
CDR3 protein: CASRPQPGGDGYTF
clone size: NA
V gene: TRBV28
J gene: TRBJ1-2
D gene: NA

CDR3 DNA: TGTGCCAGCAGCTTAGCTAAAGCTGGAAACACCATATATTTT
CDR3 protein: CASSLAKAGNTIYF
clone size: NA
V gene: TRBV11-2
J gene: TRBJ1-3
D gene: NA

CDR3 DNA: TGTGCCAGCAGTGAACCTCAGCGGGACGAGCAGTACTTC
CDR3 protein: CASSEPQRDEQYF
clone size: NA
V gene: TRBV25-1
J gene: TRBJ2-7
D gene: NA

CDR3 DNA: TGTGCCAGCAGTTTATTAAGCTCAGGGCGGAATAAGGAAAAACTGTTTTTT
CDR3 protein: CASSLLSSGRNKEKLFF
clone size: NA
V gene: TRBV27
J gene: TRBJ1-4
D gene: NA

CDR3 DNA: TGCGCCAGCAGTGACTTCGGGACAGGGGAGACAGATACGCAGTATTTT
CDR3 protein: CASSDFGTGETDTQYF
clone size: NA
V gene: TRBV10-1
J gene: TRBJ2-3
D gene: TRBD1

CDR3 DNA: TGCGCCAGCAGCTTCGAGGGTGGCGATTTCCCCGGGGAGCTGTTTTTT
CDR3 protein: CASSFEGGDFPGELFF
clone size: NA
V gene: TRBV5-1
J gene: TRBJ2-2
D gene: NA

CDR3 DNA: TGTTCCAGCAGCTACGGACTAAACACCGGGGAGCTGTTTTTT
CDR3 protein: CSSSYGLNTGELFF
clone size: once
V gene: TRBV7-9
J gene: TRBJ2-2
D gene: NA

CDR3 DNA: TGCGCCAGCAGCCAAGTTGGTAGTGCGGGGGAGCTGTTTTTT
CDR3 protein: CASSQVGSAGELFF
clone size: NA
V gene: TRBV4-1
J gene: TRBJ2-2
D gene: NA

CDR3 DNA: TGTGCCAGCAGCTTAGCGCAACTCGGCGGGCCCCAGCATTTT
CDR3 protein: CASSLAQLGGPQHF
clone size: few
V gene: TRBV7-6
J gene: TRBJ1-5
D gene: NA

CDR3 DNA: TGCGCCAGCAGCCCTGACAGCTACAATGAGCAGTTCTTC
CDR3 protein: CASSPDSYNEQFF
clone size: NA
V gene: TRBV5-1
J gene: TRBJ2-1
D gene: NA

CDR3 DNA: TGTGCCAGCAGCTCCGCGACAGGGTCGAACACTGAAGCTTTCTTT
CDR3 protein: CASSSATGSNTEAFF
clone size: NA
V gene: TRBV7-3
J gene: TRBJ1-1
D gene: TRBD1

CDR3 DNA: TGTGCCAGCAGTTACCTCAGGACAGGGGGCGGAGAGACCCAGTACTTC
CDR3 protein: CASSYLRTGGGETQYF
clone size: NA
V gene: TRBV6-5
J gene: TRBJ2-5
D gene: TRBD1